One sample yielded the 7 T cell receptor beta chains listed below, sequenced in a study of Ad26.COV2.S vaccination and SARS-CoV-2 variants. Treatment specified: around 19 received Ad26.COV2.S at low or high dose, single or two shots; about 5 received placebo; per-sample allocation not given. Material that was analyzed had been drawn on day 63 after the first vaccine or placebo injection. Profiling relied on immunoSEQ multiplex PCR, and the TCRdb table lists in-frame clones only, not all of them. The top ten clones hold around 1.9% of a sample with 300,000 to 400,000 clones, around 84% of them seen once. Specimen: peripheral blood, collected in a trial of Ad26.COV2.S vaccine versus placebo. The receptors derive from a person aged 18-60 years who received the Ad26.COV2.S COVID-19 vaccine or a placebo.

This chain connects TRBV10-1 to TRBJ1-1; maybe TRBD1 (5 bases). Germline V lookup: CDR1 WNHNN, CDR2 SYGVQD (reference sequence). Trimming cost V 2 bases and J 2 bases, with 9 bases left between them. This CDR3 is built from 14 residues. The CDR3 sequence is CASSEIGANTEAFF. CDR3 nucleotide sequence: TGCGCCAGCAGTGAGATCGGGGCCAACACTGAAGCTTTCTTT.

The CDR3 region has the DNA TGCGCCAGCAGCCAGGCGCGCTCTAGCGGTGGCACAGATACGCAGTATTTT. This sequence encodes CASSQARSSGGTDTQYF. This rearrangement joins TRBV4-1 to TRBJ2-3, with 7 bases identical to TRBD2. The CDR3 totals 17 residues. Germline CDR1 is MGHRA and CDR2 is YSYEKL. V gave up 3 bases and J gave up 1 base; unmatched junction bases: 10.

The gene calls are TRBV4-3 and TRBJ2-3; 10 bases agree with TRBD2. CDR1 is LGHNA and CDR2 is YSLEER in the germline V gene. CDR3 length: 16 amino acids. Trimming took 1 base from V and 1 from J; bases not matched to a gene: 2. CDR3 DNA: TGCGCCAGCAGCCAAGGCGGGACTAGCGGCACAGATACGCAGTATTTT. Its protein is CASSQGGTSGTDTQYF.

The gene calls are TRBV5-4 and TRBJ2-6; D remains unclear. V was shortened by 4 bases and J by 4 bases, with 18 bases between the two germline ends. The CDR3 totals 17 residues. CDR1 SGHNT and CDR2 YYREEE come from the germline V gene (reference sequence). The CDR3, as DNA: TGTGCCAGCAGCCTCGACCCTATCTGGCCGGGGGCCAACGTCCTGACTTTC. Its translation: CASSLDPIWPGANVLTF.

This chain links TRBV10-1 with TRBJ1-3; no clear D. Trimming stripped 3 bases from V and 4 bases from J, with 10 bases between. Germline assignment: CDR1 WNHNN and CDR2 SYGVQD (reference sequence). The CDR3 length is 14 residues. The CDR3 DNA is TGCGCCAGCAGTGAAAGGAGTCTCGGAAACACCATATATTTT. Amino acid sequence: CASSERSLGNTIYF.

The V gene is TRBV6-2 or TRBV6-3, the J gene TRBJ2-7; D may be TRBD1 (6 bases). Trimming took off 5 bases at V and 1 base at J, with 12 bases between the two ends. The CDR3 runs to 14 residues. CDR1 and CDR2 from the germline V gene are MNHEY and SVGEGT. The CDR3 here is CASSPIGQSYEQYF. Written as DNA, the CDR3 is TGTGCCAGCAGTCCCATAGGACAGTCCTACGAGCAGTACTTC.

The rearrangement uses TRBV7-2 and TRBJ2-1; 8 bases map to TRBD2. The CDR3 spans 16 residues. Germline V gives CDR1 SGHTA, CDR2 FQGNSA. V lost 2 bases to trimming and J lost 4 bases; unmatched junction nucleotides: 7. The DNA for the CDR3 is TGTGCCAGCAGCTTACGGGCGGGACTAGGTTACAATGAGCAGTTCTTC. This sequence encodes CASSLRAGLGYNEQFF.